The 27 T cell receptor beta chains presented below share a single source sample, sequenced in a study of T cell repertoires in aging, cancer and after chemotherapy. Multiplex touch-down PCR with TRB-A/B primers amplified rearranged V-D-J TRB sequences. TCRdb re-called the multiplex PCR reads with MiXCR, one entry per CDR3 protein. The table includes about 13,000 distinct CDR3 sequences, 25% to 30% detected once. Peripheral blood genomic DNA, not sorted cells or RNA, was the template. The specimen sequenced was blood. Receptor source: a human donor with a blood cancer.

The CDR3 DNA reads TGTGCCAGCAGAGCTCTAGCGGGGGCGACCTACGAGCAGTACGTC. Protein sequence: CASRALAGATYEQYV. The V call is TRBV6-5, the J call TRBJ2-7, with TRBD2 matching 10 bases. This CDR3 has 15 residues. CDR1 and CDR2 from the germline V gene are MNHEY and SVGAGI. V lost 6 bases, J lost 2 bases, and 7 bases stayed unmatched.

This clonotype is medium-sized. The V call is TRBV19, the J call TRBJ1-5, with D perhaps TRBD1 (5 bases). Germline V CDR1 and CDR2: LNHDA, SQIVND (reference sequence). The CDR3 contains 18 residues. Trimming removed 2 bases from V and 7 bases from J, with 24 bases in between. DNA for the CDR3: TGTGCCAGTAGTATAAGCCGATCCAGGGTCGGTGGCGTCCAGCCCCAGCATTTT. This encodes CASSISRSRVGGVQPQHF. The full variable domain, completed using reference TRBV19 and TRBJ1-5, is DGGITQSPKYLFRKEGQNVTLSCEQNLNHDAMYWYRQDPGQGLRLIYYSQIVNDFQKGDIAEGYSVSREKKESFPLTVTSAQKNPTAFYLCASSISRSRVGGVQPQHFGDGTRLSIL.

A few counts support this clonotype. The DNA of the CDR3 is TGTGCCAGCAGCCAATACCCACAGGTAAATGAGCAGTTCTTC. Translating it yields CASSQYPQVNEQFF. The rearrangement joins TRBV14 to TRBJ2-1; D might be TRBD1 (5 bases). CDR1 is SGHDN, CDR2 FVKESK, per germline. The V end lost 2 bases, the J end lost 7 bases, and 12 bases lay between the germline ends. The CDR3 loop spans 14 amino acids.

Points on this clonotype: One end of the junction varies from germline; a read error may be responsible. The chain carries TRBV5-4 and TRBJ1-2, with D perhaps TRBD1 (5 bases). CDR3 length equals 15 residues. The V gene's germline CDR1 is SGHNT and CDR2 YYREEE (reference sequence). In DNA form, the CDR3 reads TGCGCCAGCAGCTTGGTAACAGGCCAATCCTACGGCTACACCTTC. Protein sequence: CASSLVTGQSYGYTF. Variable domain in full (rest from reference TRBV5-4 and TRBJ1-2): ETGVTQSPTHLIKTRGQQVTLRCSSQSGHNTVSWYQQALGQGPQFIFQYYREEENGRGNFPPRFSGLQFPNYSSELNVNALELDDSALYLCASSLVTGQSYGYTFGSGTRLTVV.

This clonotype is judged medium-sized (0.01 to 0.1%). The chain is built from TRBV19 and TRBJ2-3; D is unclear. The CDR3 has 13 residues. Germline V gives CDR1 LNHDA, CDR2 SQIVND (reference sequence). The germline V and J ends were trimmed by 5 bases and 1 base, with 7 bases remaining between them. This CDR3 reads CASSPPGTDTQYF. The DNA for the CDR3 is TGTGCCAGTAGTCCCCCGGGCACAGATACGCAGTATTTT.

J is TRBJ2-7 and V is TRBV12-3 or TRBV12-4; no definite D call. The V gene lost 1 base and the J gene lost 5 bases, with 3 bases spanning the gap. This CDR3 has 11 amino acids. Here the CDR3 reads CASSLEHEQYF. CDR3 bases: TGTGCCAGCAGTTTAGAGCACGAGCAGTACTTC.

This clonotype was detected ten times or more. V gene TRBV6-2 or TRBV6-3 combines with J gene TRBJ2-7, with 9 nucleotides matching TRBD1. With 0 bases clipped from V and 1 base from J, the junction kept 1 base outside the gene matches. The CDR3 runs 15 residues. Germline CDR1 and CDR2: MNHEY and SVGEGT. In DNA form, the CDR3 reads TGTGCCAGCAGTTACTCCGGGACAGGGTCCTACGAGCAGTACTTC. This encodes CASSYSGTGSYEQYF.

This chain links TRBV18 with TRBJ1-6, with D hard to call. The CDR3 is 15 residues long. V lost 1 base, J lost 13 bases, and 17 bases lay in between. Per germline, CDR1 KGHSH and CDR2 LQKENI. CDR3 sequence: CASSPHGPSNGPLHF. DNA for the CDR3: TGTGCCAGCTCACCACACGGACCCTCTAACGGGCCCCTCCACTTT.

The V gene is TRBV7-6, the J gene TRBJ2-3, with a possible D match to TRBD2 (6 bases). In germline, CDR1 is SGHVS, CDR2 FNYEAQ. The CDR3 has 15 residues. Deletions cut 2 bases from V and 4 bases from J, with 13 bases between. DNA of the CDR3: TGTGCCAGCAGCTTAACCGGATCGGGGGCAGATACGCAGTATTTT. Its translation is CASSLTGSGADTQYF. Together with reference TRBV7-6 and TRBJ2-3, the CDR3 gives the full variable domain: GAGVSQSPRYKVTKRGQDVALRCDPISGHVSLYWYRQALGQGPEFLTYFNYEAQQDKSGLPNDRFSAERPEGSISTLTIQRTEQRDSAMYRCASSLTGSGADTQYFGPGTRLTVL.

Comment on this clonotype: This may stem from a read error, because a much larger clone lies one nucleotide away. The chain has TRBV6-5 and TRBJ2-7; the D gene is possibly TRBD1 (5 bases). Trimming removed 6 bases at V and 3 bases at J, with 24 bases between. The CDR3 runs 17 residues. Germline V gene data show CDR1 as MNHEY and CDR2 as SVGAGI. As DNA, the CDR3 is TGTGCCAGCAGGGGATGGGGCAGGTCTCGTAGCTTCTACGAGCAGTACGTC. Translation: CASRGWGRSRSFYEQYV.

As for this clonotype: The junction differs from germline at one of its ends, possibly a read error. V is TRBV12-3 or TRBV12-4 and J is TRBJ1-2, with TRBD1 matching 11 bases. The CDR3 length is 14 residues. This chain's CDR3 is CASSLGGQGVGYSF. CDR3 DNA sequence: TGTGCCAGCAGTTTAGGGGGACAGGGGGTTGGCTACTCCTTC.

The chain couples TRBV6-2 or TRBV6-3 to TRBJ2-3, with D perhaps matching TRBD2 (5 bases). The CDR3 covers 14 residues. Germline CDR1 reads MNHEY; CDR2 reads SVGEGT. V was cut by 5 bases and J by 2 bases, with 11 bases left in between. CDR3: CASSLRGDTDTQYF. The CDR3, as DNA: TGTGCCAGCAGTCTACGGGGAGACACAGATACGCAGTATTTT.

J is TRBJ1-5 and V is TRBV24-1; D gene uncertain. From germline, CDR1 is KGHDR and CDR2 SFDVKD. Trimming took 7 bases from V and 2 from J, leaving 14 bases between them. The CDR3 covers 15 residues. The DNA of the CDR3 is TGTGCCACCAGCACAGACACGGCGGGCAATCAGCCCCAGCATTTT. It codes for CATSTDTAGNQPQHF.

Judged by abundance, this clonotype is medium-sized. The chain couples TRBV6-2 or TRBV6-3 to TRBJ2-6; 14 bases align to TRBD2. CDR1 MNHEY and CDR2 SVGEGT come from the germline V gene. The CDR3 sequence is 23 residues long. The ends lost 2 bases at V and 0 bases at J; junction bases unmatched: 15. In nucleotides, the CDR3 is TGTGCCAGCAGTTACAGGTGGTTTTCGGGGACTAGCGGGGGTTCCTCTGGGGCCAACGTCCTGACTTTC. It is translated as CASSYRWFSGTSGGSSGANVLTF.

At least ten counts were recorded for this clonotype. This chain uses TRBV5-4 with TRBJ2-4, with D perhaps TRBD2 (7 bases). The CDR3 covers 17 residues. Germline CDR1 reads SGHNT; CDR2 reads YYREEE (reference sequence). V lost 4 bases, J lost 5 bases, and 22 bases lay in between. In DNA, the CDR3 is TGTGCCAGCAGCCCTAACACAGGGAAGGGGGGGGAAAACATTCAGTACTTC. This encodes CASSPNTGKGGENIQYF.

The chain uses TRBV20-1 and TRBJ2-5, with TRBD2 matching 7 bases. The germline V gene encodes CDR1 DFQATT and CDR2 SNEGSKA (reference sequence). J was trimmed by 5 bases and V by 5 bases; bases with no gene match: 14. CDR3 size: 15 residues. The CDR3 sequence is CSAARGSGDSETQYF. The CDR3 bases are TGCAGTGCTGCCCGAGGAAGCGGGGATTCGGAGACCCAGTACTTC.

The chain has TRBV7-9 and TRBJ2-5; maybe TRBD1 (6 bases). The CDR3 contains 15 residues. CDR1 and CDR2 (germline): SEHNR, FQNEAQ (reference sequence). V was pared by 4 bases and J by 1 base, with 13 bases between. The CDR3 protein is CASSSRLDSQETQYF. CDR3 in DNA: TGTGCCAGCAGCTCGCGCCTGGACAGCCAAGAGACCCAGTACTTC.

This chain connects TRBV4-1 to TRBJ2-7; the D is unclear. The germline gives CDR1 MGHRA, CDR2 YSYEKL. V was trimmed by 0 bases and J by 7 bases, leaving 7 bases between them. This CDR3 has 12 amino acids. The CDR3 sequence is CASSQDGWEQYF. The CDR3 bases are TGCGCCAGCAGCCAAGATGGGTGGGAGCAGTACTTC.

The chain employs TRBV6-4 and TRBJ2-3, with 7 bases identical to TRBD2. Germline loops: CDR1 MRHNA, CDR2 SNTAGT. Unmatched junction bases numbered 9, after V lost 3 bases and J lost 3 bases. This CDR3 contains 16 residues. Here the CDR3 reads CASSDGPTGGTDTQYF. CDR3 bases: TGTGCCAGCAGTGATGGTCCGACGGGGGGAACAGATACGCAGTATTTT.

Written as DNA, the CDR3 is TGCGCCAGCAGCCCCCTCGGGGGTAGCAATCAGCCCCAGCATTTT. Amino acid sequence: CASSPLGGSNQPQHF. This chain joins TRBV5-1 and TRBJ1-5; tentative D call: TRBD1 (5 bases). V was shortened by 4 bases and J by 0 bases, with 11 bases between the two germline ends. This CDR3 contains 15 residues. CDR1 and CDR2 from the germline V gene are SGHRS and YFSETQ.

This clonotype showed up just a few times. CDR3 nucleotide sequence: TGTGCCAGCGCTGAGCGGGAGGGAGGGAACATTCAGTACTTC. It codes for CASAEREGGNIQYF. J is TRBJ2-4 and V is TRBV6-5; TRBD2 matches 10 bases. Germline V lookup: CDR1 MNHEY, CDR2 SVGAGI. The ends lost 8 bases at V and 7 bases at J; junction bases unmatched: 8. The CDR3 has 14 amino acids.

This sequence joins TRBV11-2 and TRBJ2-7; 11 bases align to TRBD2. Germline V CDR1 and CDR2: SGHAT, FQNNGV. V dropped 3 bases and J dropped 3; count of bases not matched to a gene: 7. This CDR3 contains 16 residues. The CDR3 DNA reads TGTGCCAGCAGCTTGCTGGCCGGGACTAGCGGCTACGAGCAGTACGTC. It translates to CASSLLAGTSGYEQYV.

This chain connects TRBV6-6 to TRBJ2-3; 7 nucleotides match TRBD1. V was pared by 2 bases and J by 4 bases, with 12 bases of the junction left unmatched. The germline gives CDR1 MNHNY, CDR2 SVGAGI (reference sequence). The CDR3 loop spans 17 amino acids. CDR3 region: CASSYNLKGQVPDTQYF. The CDR3 bases are TGTGCCAGCAGTTACAACCTAAAAGGACAGGTTCCAGATACGCAGTATTTT.

Remarks on this clonotype: Since a much larger clone is just one base distant, this may be a read error. The V and J genes are TRBV18 and TRBJ2-7, with D perhaps matching TRBD1 (6 bases). This CDR3 has 14 amino acids. CDR1 KGHSH and CDR2 LQKENI come from the germline V gene. V gave up 6 bases and J gave up 4 bases, with 16 bases separating them. This chain's CDR3 is CASSTAEQGYEQYF. The CDR3 nucleotides read TGTGCCAGCTCCACAGCAGAACAGGGTTACGAGCAGTACTTC. Supplemented by reference TRBV18 and TRBJ2-7, the full variable domain reads NAGVMQNPRHLVRRRGQEARLRCSPMKGHSHVYWYRQLPEEGLKFMVYLQKENIIDESGMPKERFSAEFPKEGPSILRIQQVVRGDSAAYFCASSTAEQGYEQYFGPGTRLTVT.

This clonotype was seen just once. The chain uses TRBV25-1 and TRBJ2-1; 8 nucleotides agree with TRBD2. This CDR3 has 16 amino acids. In germline, CDR1 is MGHDK, CDR2 SYGVNS. V was clipped by 3 bases and J by 7 bases; unmatched bases: 11. The CDR3 DNA reads as TGTGCCAGCAGTGATTTTCCTAGCGGGCAAGGTAATGAGCAGTTCTTC. Its protein product is CASSDFPSGQGNEQFF.

The chain carries TRBV7-9 and TRBJ2-6; the D is unclear. Deletions cut 8 bases from V and 0 bases from J, with 20 bases between. CDR1 and CDR2 (germline): SEHNR, FQNEAQ (reference sequence). The CDR3 consists of 18 residues. The chain's CDR3 is CASLGFSQEPSGANVLTF. CDR3 DNA: TGTGCCAGCTTGGGTTTTTCTCAGGAACCCTCTGGGGCCAACGTCCTGACTTTC.

In its sample, this clonotype is medium-sized. The chain is built from TRBV19 and TRBJ1-2; the D is unclear. The ends were cut back, 1 base at V and 6 bases at J, with 9 bases in the middle. Germline loops: CDR1 LNHDA, CDR2 SQIVND (reference sequence). The CDR3 loop spans 13 amino acids. The CDR3 DNA reads TGTGCCAGTAGTATAGGTCAGTTGGATGGCTACACCTTC. It specifies CASSIGQLDGYTF.